This T cell receptor beta chain comes out of a study of cytomegalovirus exposure and HLA in healthy donors. Overall study: T cells numbering 150 million to 200 million yielded around 120 million unique TCR beta sequences in an earlier analysis.

Overall study findings and caveats: TCR beta V- and J-gene trimming, according to a later analysis, was linked to a missense DCLRE1C variant. Later, TCR association rates were found to vary by HLA locus, highest for DRB1 and lowest for HLA-C.

Trimming removed 6 bases from V and 4 bases from J; junction bases left unmatched: 5. Germline assignment: CDR1 SNHLY and CDR2 FYNNEI. The CDR3 has 16 residues. PCR involved 60 Vbeta and 13 Jbeta primers. Using immunoSEQ multiplex PCR, the repertoire was profiled, and TCRdb retains in-frame clones only, with some absent. The sample holds around 110,000 clones, 75% to 90% seen once. Concerning this clone itself: What it recognizes is unknown.

The rearrangement uses TRBV2 and TRBJ2-1, with 14 bases aligning to TRBD2. The sequenced sample consisted of PBMCs. This clonotype was obtained from a young man in good health and CMV-seronegative. As DNA, the CDR3 is TGTGCCAGCAGGGAAAGGACTAGCGGGGGGTACAATGAGCAGTTCTTC. Protein product: CASRERTSGGYNEQFF.